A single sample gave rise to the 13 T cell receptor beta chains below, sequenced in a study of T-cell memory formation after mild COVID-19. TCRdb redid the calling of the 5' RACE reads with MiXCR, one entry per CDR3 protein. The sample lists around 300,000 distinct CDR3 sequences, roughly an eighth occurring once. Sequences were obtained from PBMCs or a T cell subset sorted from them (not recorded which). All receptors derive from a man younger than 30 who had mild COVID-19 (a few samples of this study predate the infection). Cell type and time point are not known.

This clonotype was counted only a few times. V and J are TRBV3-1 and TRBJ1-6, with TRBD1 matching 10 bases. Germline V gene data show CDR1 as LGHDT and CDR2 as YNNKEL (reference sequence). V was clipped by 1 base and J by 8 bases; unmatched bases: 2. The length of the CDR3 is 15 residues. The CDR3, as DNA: TGTGCCAGCAGCCAAGGGGGACAGGGGTATTCACCCCTCCACTTT. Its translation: CASSQGGQGYSPLHF.

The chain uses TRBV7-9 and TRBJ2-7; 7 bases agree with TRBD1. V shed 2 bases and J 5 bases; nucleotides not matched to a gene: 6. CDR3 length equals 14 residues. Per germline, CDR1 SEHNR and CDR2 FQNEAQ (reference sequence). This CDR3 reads CASSLTGVTHEQYF. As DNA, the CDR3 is TGTGCCAGCAGCTTAACAGGGGTTACCCACGAGCAGTACTTC.

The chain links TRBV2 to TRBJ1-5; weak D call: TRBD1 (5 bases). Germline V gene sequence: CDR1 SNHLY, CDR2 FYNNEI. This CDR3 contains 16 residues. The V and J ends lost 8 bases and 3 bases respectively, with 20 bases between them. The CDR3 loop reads CASSAPDNRINQPQHF. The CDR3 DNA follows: TGTGCCAGCTCGGCCCCGGACAACAGGATCAATCAGCCCCAGCATTTT.

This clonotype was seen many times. CDR3 in DNA: TGTGCCAGCAGCGTCCTAAACACAGATACGCAGTATTTT. Protein: CASSVLNTDTQYF. V is TRBV9 and J is TRBJ2-3; D is unclear. The CDR3 contains 13 residues. The V gene lost 2 bases and the J gene lost 2 bases, with 6 bases spanning the gap. Germline lookup yields CDR1 SGDLS and CDR2 YYNGEE.

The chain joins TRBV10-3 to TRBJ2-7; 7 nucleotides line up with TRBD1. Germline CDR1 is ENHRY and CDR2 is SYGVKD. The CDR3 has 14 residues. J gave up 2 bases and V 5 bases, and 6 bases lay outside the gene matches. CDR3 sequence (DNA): TGTGCCATCAGTCATGACAGGGTTCCCTACGAGCAGTACGTC. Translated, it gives CAISHDRVPYEQYV.

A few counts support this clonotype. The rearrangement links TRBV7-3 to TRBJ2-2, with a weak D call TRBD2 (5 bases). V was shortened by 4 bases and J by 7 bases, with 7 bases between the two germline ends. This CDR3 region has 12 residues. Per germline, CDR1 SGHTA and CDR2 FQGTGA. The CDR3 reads CASSSGNGELFF. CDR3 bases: TGTGCCAGCAGCTCCGGGAACGGGGAGCTGTTTTTT.

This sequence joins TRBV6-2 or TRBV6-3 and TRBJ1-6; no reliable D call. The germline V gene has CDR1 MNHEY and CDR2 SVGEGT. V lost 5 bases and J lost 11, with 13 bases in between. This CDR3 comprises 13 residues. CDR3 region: CASSKEPTPPLHF. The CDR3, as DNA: TGTGCCAGCAGTAAAGAACCAACACCACCCCTCCACTTT.

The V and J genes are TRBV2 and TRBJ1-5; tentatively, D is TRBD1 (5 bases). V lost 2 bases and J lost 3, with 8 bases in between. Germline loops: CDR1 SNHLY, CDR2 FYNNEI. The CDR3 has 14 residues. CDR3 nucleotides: TGTGCCAGCAGTGAAAGGACAACCAATCAGCCCCAGCATTTT. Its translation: CASSERTTNQPQHF. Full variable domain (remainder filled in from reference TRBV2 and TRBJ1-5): EPEVTQTPSHQVTQMGQEVILRCVPISNHLYFYWYRQILGQKVEFLVSFYNNEISEKSEIFDDQFSVERPDGSNFTLKIRSTKLEDSAMYFCASSERTTNQPQHFGDGTRLSIL.

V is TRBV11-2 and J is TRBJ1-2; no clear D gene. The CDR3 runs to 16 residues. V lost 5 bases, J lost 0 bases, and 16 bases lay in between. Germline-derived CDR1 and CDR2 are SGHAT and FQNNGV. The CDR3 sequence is CASSPLTRIANYGYTF. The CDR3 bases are TGTGCCAGCAGCCCGCTAACGCGAATAGCTAACTATGGCTACACCTTC.

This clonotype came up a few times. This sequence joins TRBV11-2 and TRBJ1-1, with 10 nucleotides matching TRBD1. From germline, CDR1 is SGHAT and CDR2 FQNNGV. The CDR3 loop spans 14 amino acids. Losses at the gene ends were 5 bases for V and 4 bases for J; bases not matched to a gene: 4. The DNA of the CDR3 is TGTGCCAGCAGCGTGGACAGGGGGATCACTGAAGCTTTCTTT. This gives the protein CASSVDRGITEAFF.

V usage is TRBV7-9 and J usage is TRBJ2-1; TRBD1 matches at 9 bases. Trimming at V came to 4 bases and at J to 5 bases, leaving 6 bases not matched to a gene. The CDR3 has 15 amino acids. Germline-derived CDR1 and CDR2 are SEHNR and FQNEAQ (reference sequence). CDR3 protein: CASSSGQGRNNEQFF. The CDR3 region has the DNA TGTGCCAGCAGCTCGGGACAGGGTAGGAACAATGAGCAGTTCTTC.

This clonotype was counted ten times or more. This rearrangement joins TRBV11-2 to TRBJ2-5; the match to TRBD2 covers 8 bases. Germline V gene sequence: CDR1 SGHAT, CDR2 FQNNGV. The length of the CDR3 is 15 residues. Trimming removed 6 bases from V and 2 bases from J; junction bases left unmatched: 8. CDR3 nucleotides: TGTGCCAGCAGTCTTCCTAGCGGGCCACAAGAGACCCAGTACTTC. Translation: CASSLPSGPQETQYF.

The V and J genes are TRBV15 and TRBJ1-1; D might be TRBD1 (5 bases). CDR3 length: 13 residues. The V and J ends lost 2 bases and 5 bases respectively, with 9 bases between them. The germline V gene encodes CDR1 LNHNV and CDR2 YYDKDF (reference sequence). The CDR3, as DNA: TGTGCCACCAGCAGACGGTGGGGGACTGAAGCTTTCTTT. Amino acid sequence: CATSRRWGTEAFF.